Listed below are T cell receptor beta chains from one sample, sequenced in a study of beta chain features in type 1 diabetes. Produced via immunoSEQ multiplex PCR; TCRdb's table is partial and in-frame only. The sample lists roughly 340,000 clones; 10% to 15% were seen once. The sequenced sample consisted of naive CD4+ T cells from blood. These receptors were taken from a woman aged 18-29 years with type 1 diabetes. Each CDR3 is given without its conserved first and last residue.

cdr3_aa: AIRGPSAEEQY
v_call: TRBV10-3
j_call: TRBJ2-7

cdr3_aa: ASSPPPGRYEQY
v_call: TRBV7-2
j_call: TRBJ2-7

cdr3_aa: ASSDGQFAEAF
v_call: TRBV5-4
j_call: TRBJ1-1

cdr3_aa: ASSSLAGAYNEQF
v_call: TRBV5-1
j_call: TRBJ2-1

cdr3_aa: SVGGQGGKDEKLF
v_call: TRBV29-1
j_call: TRBJ1-4

cdr3_aa: ASSPRRASGARHIQY
v_call: TRBV13
j_call: TRBJ2-4

cdr3_aa: ASGRGLAGNIQETQY
v_call: TRBV12-5
j_call: TRBJ2-5

cdr3_aa: ASSDTPGLDTQY
v_call: TRBV7-8
j_call: TRBJ2-3

cdr3_aa: ASSFVGTTSYEQY
v_call: TRBV28
j_call: TRBJ2-7

cdr3_aa: ASSLGLAGASYEQY
v_call: TRBV5-1
j_call: TRBJ2-7

cdr3_aa: ASTLAPGGAGEQY
v_call: TRBV9
j_call: TRBJ2-7

cdr3_aa: SVCRDRGEKLF
v_call: TRBV29-1
j_call: TRBJ1-4

cdr3_aa: SVSGADQETQY
v_call: TRBV29-1
j_call: TRBJ2-5

cdr3_aa: ASSPRTGPSEQF
v_call: TRBV5-1
j_call: TRBJ2-1

cdr3_aa: ASSLIVEETQY
v_call: TRBV5-4
j_call: TRBJ2-5

cdr3_aa: ASSTKRPPSGTDTQY
v_call: TRBV7-9
j_call: TRBJ2-3

cdr3_aa: ATCDEVNQPQH
v_call: TRBV15
j_call: TRBJ1-5

cdr3_aa: ASSPPTGQHFYEQY
v_call: TRBV23-1
j_call: TRBJ2-7